The entry that follows covers one T cell receptor (beta chain) sequence. Its target is not known. The data belong to a study of cytomegalovirus exposure and HLA in healthy donors. Whole-study findings and limits: The finding came from a later analysis; first-cohort TCR clusters tended to co-occur in the roughly 120 validation repertoires. The study put 150 to 200 TCR beta chains on its list as cytomegalovirus-associated.

Some clones are missing from TCRdb's copy, which holds only in-frame ones; the method was immunoSEQ multiplex PCR. Of 90,000 to 100,000 clones listed, roughly 87% were seen once; the top ten hold over 6%. The CDR3 is 13 residues long. V lost 4 bases, J lost 0 bases, and 6 bases lay in between. Germline assignment: CDR1 LNHNV and CDR2 YYDKDF (reference sequence). A roughly 120-subject validation cohort, separate from the roughly 700-subject first cohort, supplied the donors. The origin of this receptor is a man between 18 and 35 years old in good health and CMV-seropositive. The chain joins TRBV15 to TRBJ2-5; possibly TRBD1 for D (5 bases). Sequenced sample: PBMCs. This CDR3 reads CATSTGNQETQYF. Written as DNA, the CDR3 is TGTGCCACCAGCACAGGGAACCAAGAGACCCAGTACTTC.